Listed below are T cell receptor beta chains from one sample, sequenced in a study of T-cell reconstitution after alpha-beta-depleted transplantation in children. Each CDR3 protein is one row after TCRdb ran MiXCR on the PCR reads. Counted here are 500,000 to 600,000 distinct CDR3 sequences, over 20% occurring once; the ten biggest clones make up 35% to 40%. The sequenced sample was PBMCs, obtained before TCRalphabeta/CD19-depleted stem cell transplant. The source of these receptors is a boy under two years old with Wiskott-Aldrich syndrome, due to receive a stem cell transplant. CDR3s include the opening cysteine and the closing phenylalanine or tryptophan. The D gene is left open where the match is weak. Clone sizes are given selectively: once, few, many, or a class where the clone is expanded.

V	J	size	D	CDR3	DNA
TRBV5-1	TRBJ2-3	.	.	CASSLEGGSDTQYF	TGCGCCAGCAGCTTGGAGGGGGGGTCAGATACGCAGTATTTT
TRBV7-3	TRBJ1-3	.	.	CASSLTWNSGNTIYF	TGCGCCAGCAGCTTGACATGGAACTCTGGAAACACCATATATTTT
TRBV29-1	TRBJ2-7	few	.	CSVEGPYEQYF	TGCAGCGTTGAAGGACCCTACGAGCAGTACTTC
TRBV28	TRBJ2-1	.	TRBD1	CASSSLDQGTDGKFF	TGTGCCAGCAGTTCCCTCGACCAAGGGACAGATGGGAAGTTCTTC
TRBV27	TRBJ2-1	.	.	CASSSRFGGKDEQFF	TGTGCCAGCAGTTCCCGATTCGGGGGCAAAGATGAGCAGTTCTTC
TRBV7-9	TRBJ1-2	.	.	CASSHQTTNYGYTF	TGTGCCAGCAGCCACCAGACGACTAACTATGGCTACACCTTC
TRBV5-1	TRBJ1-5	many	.	CASSPGGGNQPQHF	TGTGCCAGCAGTCCCGGGGGGGGCAATCAGCCCCAGCATTTT
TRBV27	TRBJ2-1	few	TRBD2	CASNPSGTFYNEQFF	TGTGCCAGCAACCCTAGCGGGACATTCTACAATGAGCAGTTCTTC
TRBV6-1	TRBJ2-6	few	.	CASRDLVAGANVLTF	TGTGCCAGCCGGGACCTCGTGGCTGGGGCCAACGTCCTGACTTTC
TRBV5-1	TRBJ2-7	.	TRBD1	CASSQQGFSYEQYF	TGCGCCAGCAGCCAACAGGGGTTCTCCTACGAGCAGTACTTC
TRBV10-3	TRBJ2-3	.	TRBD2	CAIRLTSASTDTQYF	TGTGCCATCAGGCTGACTAGCGCCAGCACAGATACGCAGTATTTT